Given below is one T cell receptor (beta chain) in context. Its specificity is not known. The identical CDR3 is also encoded by other nucleotide sequences in the sample. The data were produced by immunoSEQ multiplex PCR, yet TCRdb's version contains in-frame clones alone and is incomplete. In the table there are some 130,000 clones, approximately 95% of which are singletons. This record belongs to a study of graft-versus-host responses after intestinal transplantation. Whole-study findings and limits: Researchers found GvH clones in recipient marrow, and some showed up first in ileum or blood. High graft-versus-host to host-versus-graft clonal ratios were found in allografts of patients who had graft-donor T cell macrochimerism.

V lost 0 bases and J lost 1, with 6 bases in between. Germline CDR1 is GTSNPN and CDR2 is SVGIG (reference sequence). The CDR3 runs 13 residues. The chain joins TRBV30 to TRBJ1-1; no reliable D call. This receptor was taken from a human donor who received an intestinal transplant. Sequencing used unstimulated CD8+ T cells sorted from spleen or lymph node cells, obtained before intestinal transplant. For the CDR3, the DNA is TGTGCCTGGAGTGTATGGGGGAACACTGAAGCTTTCTTT. Protein product: CAWSVWGNTEAFF.